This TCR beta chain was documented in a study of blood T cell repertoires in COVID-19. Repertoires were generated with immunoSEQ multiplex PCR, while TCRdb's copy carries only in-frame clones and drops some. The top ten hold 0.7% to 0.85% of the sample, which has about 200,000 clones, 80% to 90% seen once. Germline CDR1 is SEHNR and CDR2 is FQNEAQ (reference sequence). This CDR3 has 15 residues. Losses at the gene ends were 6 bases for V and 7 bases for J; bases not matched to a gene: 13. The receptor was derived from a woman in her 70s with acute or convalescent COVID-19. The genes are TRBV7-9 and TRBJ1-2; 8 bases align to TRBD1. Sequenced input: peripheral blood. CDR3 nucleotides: TGTGCCAGCAGTATGGTGGGGCAGGGGGCAAGTGGCTACACCTTC. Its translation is CASSMVGQGASGYTF.